This TCR beta chain comes out of a study of shared clonotypes between healthy human individuals. Study details: Donors, aged 18 to 49, were a couple of women and a few men. Study-wide results and caveats: Compared with memory subsets, naive subsets generally had larger estimated richness.

About this clone: The antigen is not known.

Data came from immunoSEQ multiplex PCR; TCRdb stores just in-frame clones and leaves some out. The sample lists about 660,000 clones; roughly 70% were seen once. The sequenced sample was memory CD4+ T cells sorted from blood. Subset specified: CD45RA-negative fraction. The receptor's source is a woman in her thirties in good health.

The chain's CDR3 is CASSQGRTAGEKLFF. The CDR3 bases are TGTGCCAGCAGTCAAGGTCGGACAGCGGGGGAAAAACTGTTTTTT. The rearrangement links TRBV27 to TRBJ1-4; D is possibly TRBD1 (6 bases). The germline V gene has CDR1 MNHEY and CDR2 SMNVEV (reference sequence). CDR3 length: 15 residues. Trimming shortened V by 5 bases and J by 8 bases, and 18 bases separated the two germline ends.